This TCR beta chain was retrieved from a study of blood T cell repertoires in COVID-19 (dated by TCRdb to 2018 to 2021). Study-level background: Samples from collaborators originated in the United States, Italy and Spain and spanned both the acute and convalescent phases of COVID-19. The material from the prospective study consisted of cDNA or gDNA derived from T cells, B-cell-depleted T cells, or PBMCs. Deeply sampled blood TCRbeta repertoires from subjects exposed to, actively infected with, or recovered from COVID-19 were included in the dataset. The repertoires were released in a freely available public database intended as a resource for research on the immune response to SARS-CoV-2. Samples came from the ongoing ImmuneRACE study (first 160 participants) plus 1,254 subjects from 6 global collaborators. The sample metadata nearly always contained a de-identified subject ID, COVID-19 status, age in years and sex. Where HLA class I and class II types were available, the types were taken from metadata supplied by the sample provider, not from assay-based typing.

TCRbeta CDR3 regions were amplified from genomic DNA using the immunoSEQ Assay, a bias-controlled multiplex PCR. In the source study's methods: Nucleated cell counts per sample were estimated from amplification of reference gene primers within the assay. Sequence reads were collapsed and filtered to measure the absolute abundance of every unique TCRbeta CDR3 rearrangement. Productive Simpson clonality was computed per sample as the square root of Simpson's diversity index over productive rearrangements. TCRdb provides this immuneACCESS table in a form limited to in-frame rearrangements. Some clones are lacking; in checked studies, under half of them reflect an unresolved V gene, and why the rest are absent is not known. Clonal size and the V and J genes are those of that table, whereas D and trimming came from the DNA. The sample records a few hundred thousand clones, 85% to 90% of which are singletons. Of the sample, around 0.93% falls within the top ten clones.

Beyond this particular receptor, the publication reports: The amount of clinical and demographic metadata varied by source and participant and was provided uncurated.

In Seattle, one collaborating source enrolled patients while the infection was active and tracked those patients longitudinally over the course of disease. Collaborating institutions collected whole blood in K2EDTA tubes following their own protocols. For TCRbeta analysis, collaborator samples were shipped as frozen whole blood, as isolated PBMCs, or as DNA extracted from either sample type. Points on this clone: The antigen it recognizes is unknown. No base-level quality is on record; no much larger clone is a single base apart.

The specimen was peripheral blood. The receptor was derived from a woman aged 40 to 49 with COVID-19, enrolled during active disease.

The CDR3 in this case is CAWSVLVRGLYGYTF. DNA sequence: TGTGCCTGGAGTGTACTGGTCAGGGGTTTGTATGGCTACACCTTC. The V and J segments used are TRBV30 and TRBJ1-2; perhaps TRBD1 is the D gene, with 6 bases matching. CDR1 GTSNPN and CDR2 SVGIG were looked up in the germline V gene (reference sequence). The CDR3 has 15 amino acids, counting the end cysteine and phenylalanine. The kept DNA is CDR3 alone, 45 bases in frame from the first base. Relative to germline, V is 0 bases shorter and J is 5 bases shorter, with 16 bases between their ends.